The rows below give T cell receptor beta chains drawn from one sample of a study of blood T cell repertoires in COVID-19. Clones were sequenced by immunoSEQ multiplex PCR, and TCRdb holds only the in-frame ones, with some missing. The sample includes 310,000 or so clones, around 90% of them seen just once. Sample: peripheral blood. These receptors all come from a woman aged 50 to 60 who had recovered from COVID-19. The CDR3 runs from the conserved cysteine through the conserved F or W. The D gene is left open where the match is weak. Only some rows state a clone size, as once, few, many or a class for expanded clones.

d_call j_call clone_size v_call cdr3_aa cdr3_nt
NA TRBJ2-3 NA TRBV5-4 CASSLGLRGDTQYF TGTGCCAGCAGCTTGGGCCTCCGAGGAGATACGCAGTATTTT
TRBD1 TRBJ1-2 NA TRBV6-5 CASSLSGQGAGYTF TGTGCCAGCAGTCTTTCGGGACAGGGGGCTGGCTACACCTTC
TRBD1 TRBJ1-1 NA TRBV6-5 CASRHDRDQCAFF TGTGCCAGCAGACACGACAGGGACCAATGCGCTTTCTTT
NA TRBJ1-6 once TRBV7-3 CASSSGWDSPLHF TGTGCCAGCAGTTCAGGGTGGGATTCACCCCTCCACTTT
NA TRBJ2-6 NA TRBV28 CASSVNLQGVSFVLTF TGTGCCAGCAGCGTGAACTTACAGGGTGTCTCCTTCGTCCTGACTTTC
TRBD1 TRBJ2-7 few TRBV13 CASSQEGDSYEQYF TGTGCCAGCAGCCAAGAGGGGGACAGCTACGAGCAGTACTTC
NA TRBJ1-6 NA TRBV30 CAWSFSGGNLHF TGTGCCTGGAGTTTCTCCGGAGGTAATCTCCACTTT
TRBD2 TRBJ2-1 NA TRBV7-8 CASSGPGTSGEEQFF TGTGCCAGCAGCGGACCCGGGACTAGCGGAGAAGAGCAGTTCTTC
TRBD2 TRBJ2-2 NA TRBV7-2 CASSLSASGRKTGELFF TGTGCCAGCAGCTTAAGTGCTAGCGGGAGAAAAACCGGGGAGCTGTTTTTT
NA TRBJ1-2 NA TRBV7-3 CASSPGGAQDYGYTF TGTGCCAGCAGTCCTGGGGGGGCGCAGGACTATGGCTACACCTTC
NA TRBJ1-3 NA TRBV9 CASSVEQGNGNTIYF TGTGCCAGCAGCGTAGAACAGGGTAATGGAAACACCATATATTTT
TRBD1 TRBJ2-5 once TRBV12-3/TRBV12-4 CASSRQGVETQYF TGTGCCAGCAGCCGACAGGGAGTAGAGACCCAGTACTTC
TRBD1 TRBJ2-3 NA TRBV27 CASRPTGGFTDTQYF TGTGCCAGCAGGCCCACAGGGGGTTTCACAGATACGCAGTATTTT
NA TRBJ2-7 NA TRBV28 CASSLMRDLYEQYF TGTGCCAGCAGCTTAATGCGGGATCTATACGAGCAGTACTTC
TRBD1 TRBJ1-1 NA TRBV6-5 CASGTGIFTEAFF TGTGCCAGCGGGACAGGGATATTCACTGAAGCTTTCTTT
TRBD2 TRBJ2-3 NA TRBV6-5 CASSYDGLAGTDTQYF TGTGCCAGCAGTTACGACGGACTAGCGGGGACAGATACGCAGTATTTT
TRBD1 TRBJ2-5 NA TRBV5-4 CASSSGQLQETQYF TGTGCCAGCAGCTCGGGACAGCTCCAAGAGACCCAGTACTTC
TRBD2 TRBJ2-1 NA TRBV6-5 CASRTSGIIDEQFF TGTGCCAGCCGGACTAGCGGGATCATCGATGAGCAGTTCTTC
NA TRBJ1-1 NA TRBV6-4 CASKMDRQYTEAFF TGTGCCAGCAAAATGGACAGACAATACACTGAAGCTTTCTTT
NA TRBJ1-5 NA TRBV5-5 CASSFNVWAGNQPQHF TGTGCCAGCAGCTTCAACGTTTGGGCCGGTAATCAGCCCCAGCATTTT
TRBD1 TRBJ2-3 NA TRBV5-1 CASSRGGYTDTQYF TGCGCCAGCAGCAGAGGGGGCTACACAGATACGCAGTATTTT
TRBD2 TRBJ2-3 NA TRBV7-2 CASSQNSGGALDTQYF TGTGCCAGCAGCCAAAATAGCGGGGGGGCCTTAGATACGCAGTATTTT
NA TRBJ1-1 NA TRBV6-2/TRBV6-3 CASSPGWANTEAFF TGTGCCAGCAGTCCAGGGTGGGCGAACACTGAAGCTTTCTTT
NA TRBJ1-5 NA TRBV7-6 CASSLEGDQPQHF TGTGCCAGCAGCTTAGAGGGGGACCAGCCCCAGCATTTT
NA TRBJ1-1 NA TRBV5-3 CARSSGGAGTEAFF TGTGCCAGAAGCTCGGGAGGCGCGGGCACTGAAGCTTTCTTT
TRBD1 TRBJ1-1 NA TRBV7-2 CASSLVGQGATEAFF TGTGCCAGCAGCTTAGTAGGCCAGGGGGCCACTGAAGCTTTCTTT
TRBD2 TRBJ2-7 NA TRBV30 CAWSAAGTRIYEQYF TGTGCCTGGAGTGCCGCCGGGACTAGAATCTACGAGCAGTACTTC
NA TRBJ1-1 NA TRBV9 CASSPTSGVSTEAFF TGTGCCAGCAGCCCAACTTCGGGGGTATCCACTGAAGCTTTCTTT
TRBD1 TRBJ1-2 few TRBV7-8 CASSDRDRGYTF TGTGCCAGCAGCGACAGGGATAGGGGCTACACCTTC
TRBD1 TRBJ1-2 NA TRBV6-2/TRBV6-3 CASSYMGQHYGYTF TGTGCCAGCAGTTACATGGGACAGCACTATGGCTACACCTTC
TRBD2 TRBJ2-3 NA TRBV5-1 CASSSGLAGGGWTDTQYF TGCGCCAGCAGCTCGGGACTAGCGGGGGGAGGATGGACAGATACGCAGTATTTT
NA TRBJ2-3 NA TRBV4-1 CASSLPLDRDTQYF TGCGCCAGCAGCCTCCCCTTAGACAGAGATACGCAGTATTTT
TRBD2 TRBJ2-3 NA TRBV28 CASSSTSGRTDTQYF TGTGCCAGCAGTTCTACTAGCGGGAGAACAGATACGCAGTATTTT
TRBD2 TRBJ2-3 NA TRBV7-2 CASSLVAGGPDTQYF TGTGCCAGCAGCTTAGTAGCGGGGGGGCCAGATACGCAGTATTTT
NA TRBJ1-6 few TRBV6-5 CASSRQAGSPLHF TGTGCCAGCAGCAGACAGGCAGGTTCACCCCTCCACTTT
NA TRBJ1-2 NA TRBV7-3 CASSLARAAAVDYTF TGTGCCAGCAGCTTAGCCCGAGCGGCGGCGGTAGACTACACCTTC
NA TRBJ2-6 NA TRBV3-1/TRBV3-2 CASSQEAAERSGANVLTF TGTGCCAGCAGCCAAGAGGCGGCAGAACGCTCTGGGGCCAACGTCCTGACTTTC
NA TRBJ2-2 NA TRBV28 CASLSSNTGELFF TGTGCCAGTTTGAGTTCGAACACCGGGGAGCTGTTTTTT
NA TRBJ1-1 NA TRBV30 CAWSPAGNTEAFF TGTGCCTGGAGTCCGGCGGGGAACACTGAAGCTTTCTTT
TRBD1 TRBJ1-2 NA TRBV2 CASTRQGFRTNYGYTF TGTGCCAGCACGAGACAGGGTTTCCGGACTAACTATGGCTACACCTTC
TRBD1 TRBJ2-7 NA TRBV2 CASSAMPGQGLYEQYF TGTGCCAGCAGTGCCATGCCGGGACAGGGACTCTACGAGCAGTACTTC
TRBD2 TRBJ2-3 NA TRBV11-1 CASSQRGGDTQYF TGTGCCAGCAGCCAGCGGGGGGGAGATACGCAGTATTTT